This TCR beta chain originates from a study of blood T cell repertoires in COVID-19. Study-wide context: Acute and convalescent COVID-19 specimens originated in the United States, Italy and Spain.

Repertoires were generated with immunoSEQ multiplex PCR, while TCRdb's copy carries only in-frame clones and drops some. The sample contains under 200,000 clones, around 83% of which appear only once. Researchers sorted participants into cohorts using their self-reported clinical history. V lost 3 bases to trimming and J lost 11 bases, with 17 bases between them. Germline V gene sequence: CDR1 MDHEN, CDR2 SYDVKM. The CDR3 covers 15 residues. The receptor was derived from a woman in her forties in a cohort exposed to, infected with or recovered from COVID-19 (not recorded which). V and J are TRBV28 and TRBJ1-6; the D is unclear. Sequenced sample: PBMCs or T cells enriched from blood (not recorded which). For the CDR3, the DNA is TGTGCCAGCAGTTTTTCATGGACGGGAAAGGCACCCCTCCACTTT. It specifies CASSFSWTGKAPLHF.